This TCR beta chain is from a study of cytomegalovirus exposure and HLA in healthy donors. Study findings and constraints: One cluster of highly shared sequence variants probably arose as a sequencing artifact.

In the PCR, 60 Vbeta and 13 Jbeta primers were used. TCRdb's table, derived via immunoSEQ multiplex PCR, lists solely in-frame clones and lacks some. Of approximately 92,000 clones in the sample, about two thirds were seen once. Losses at the gene ends were 0 bases for V and 0 bases for J; bases not matched to a gene: 1. Germline loops: CDR1 SGHTA, CDR2 FQGNSA. The length of the CDR3 is 16 residues. As for this clone: The antigen is unknown.

Sequenced sample: PBMCs. This rearrangement joins TRBV7-2 to TRBJ2-2, with 7 bases identical to TRBD2. This TCR was recovered from a man aged 60 to 75 in good health and CMV-seronegative. The CDR3 loop is CASSLASGANTGELFF. The DNA for the CDR3 is TGTGCCAGCAGCTTAGCGAGCGGGGCGAACACCGGGGAGCTGTTTTTT.